A selection of T cell receptor beta chains follows, all from one sample in a study of blood T cell repertoires in COVID-19. Sequencing used immunoSEQ multiplex PCR; TCRdb keeps in-frame clones, though not all of them. The repertoire has 200,000 to 300,000 clones, about 86% of them found once; the top ten carry roughly 10%. The source material was peripheral blood. The source is a man older than 75 with acute or convalescent COVID-19. Both conserved end residues are part of each CDR3. A D gene is named only where the DNA matches it firmly. Only some rows state a clone size, as once, few, many or a class for expanded clones.

cdr3_length d_call clone_size j_call v_call cdr3_nt cdr3_aa
16 . . TRBJ2-7 TRBV10-2 TGCGCCAGCGATATCCTCAACAGGGTTCTGGCCTACGAGCAGTACTTC CASDILNRVLAYEQYF
13 TRBD1 . TRBJ1-1 TRBV2 TGTGCCAGCAGAACAGGGGCGAACACTGAAGCTTTCTTT CASRTGANTEAFF
17 . . TRBJ1-3 TRBV10-1 TGCGCCAGCAGTGAAGGGGGTGCTGGGAGCTCTGGAAACACCATATATTTT CASSEGGAGSSGNTIYF
15 . once TRBJ2-1 TRBV11-2 TGTGCCAGCAGCTTACTACGGACTACCTACAATGAGCAGTTCTTC CASSLLRTTYNEQFF
20 TRBD2 . TRBJ2-3 TRBV3-1/TRBV3-2 TGTGCCAGCAGCCAGATGTTCTTAAAGGCTAGCGGGGGGGGCACAGATACGCAGTATTTT CASSQMFLKASGGGTDTQYF
14 TRBD2 . TRBJ2-7 TRBV10-3 TGTGCCATCAGCTCTAGCGGAGGGATGGAGGAGCAGTACTTC CAISSSGGMEEQYF
13 TRBD1 . TRBJ2-7 TRBV7-9 TGTGCCAGCAGCCCGTCCCGGGACAGGGAGCAGTACTTC CASSPSRDREQYF
16 TRBD2 . TRBJ2-7 TRBV7-6 TGTGCCAGCAGTCGGACCTCGACTAGCGGGACCTACGAGCAGTACTTC CASSRTSTSGTYEQYF
17 . . TRBJ2-6 TRBV19 TGTGCCAGTAGTATAGATCACCGGTTCTCTGGGGCCAACGTCCTGACTTTC CASSIDHRFSGANVLTF
17 TRBD1 . TRBJ1-6 TRBV30 TGTGCCTGGAGTTCCGACAGGGGGCACTCCTATAATTCACCCCTCCACTTT CAWSSDRGHSYNSPLHF
18 TRBD2 . TRBJ2-7 TRBV18 TGTGCCAGCTCACCACAAGTGACTAGCGGGAGAGGGTCCTACGAGCAGTACTTC CASSPQVTSGRGSYEQYF
14 . . TRBJ2-2 TRBV2 TGTGCCAGCAGGGGGACTCCTAACACCGGGGAGCTGTTTTTT CASRGTPNTGELFF